This T cell receptor (beta chain) is drawn from a study of response to subunit inactivated influenza vaccine. Germline V gives CDR1 DFQATT, CDR2 SNEGSKA (reference sequence). Trimming left V 6 bases short and J 1 base short, with 12 bases between. This CDR3 is 13 amino acids long. This clonotype showed up just a few times. TCRdb itself ran the RT-PCR reads through MiXCR, one entry per CDR3 protein. The top ten clones hold 10% to 13% of a sample with 300,000 to 350,000 distinct CDR3 sequences, 22% of them seen once. This TCR derives from a man between 45 and 75 years old who received an inactivated influenza vaccine. The chain couples TRBV20-1 to TRBJ2-5, with D uncertain. Sequenced here: PBMCs from blood, sampled around 22 months after vaccination. The CDR3 reads CSAAGLRQETQYF. The CDR3 region has the DNA TGCAGTGCGGCCGGGCTCCGCCAAGAGACCCAGTACTTC.